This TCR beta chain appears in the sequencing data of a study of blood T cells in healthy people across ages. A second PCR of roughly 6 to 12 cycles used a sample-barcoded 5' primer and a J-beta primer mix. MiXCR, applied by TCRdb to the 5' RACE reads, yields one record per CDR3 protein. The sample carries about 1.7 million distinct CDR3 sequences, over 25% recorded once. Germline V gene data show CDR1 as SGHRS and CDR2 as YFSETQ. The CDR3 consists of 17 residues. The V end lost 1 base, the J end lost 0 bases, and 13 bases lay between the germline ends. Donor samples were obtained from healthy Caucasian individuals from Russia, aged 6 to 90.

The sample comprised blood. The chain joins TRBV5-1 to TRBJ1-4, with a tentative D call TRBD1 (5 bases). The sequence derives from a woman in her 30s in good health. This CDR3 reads CASSLYGQPATNEKLFF. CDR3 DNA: TGCGCCAGCAGCTTGTACGGACAACCAGCAACTAATGAAAAACTGTTTTTT.